This T cell receptor (beta chain) emerged from a study of OX40 agonist ivuxolimab in advanced cancers. Study context: Given to patients was ivuxolimab, an agonistic anti-OX40 (CD134) antibody. Participants averaged about 60 years of age (range 23 to 79) and were around 80% male. Three individuals attained partial responses, comprising one hepatocellular carcinoma case and two cutaneous melanoma cases.

The CDR3 contains 16 residues. In germline, CDR1 is MNHEY, CDR2 SVGAGI. V lost 0 bases and J 2 bases, leaving 13 bases between the germline ends. Concerning this clone itself: What it recognizes is unknown.

Whole-study findings and limits: Expanded clones tended on average to be more numerous among CD8+ T cells than CD4+.

TCRdb's table, derived via immunoSEQ multiplex PCR, lists solely in-frame clones and lacks some. The sample lists fewer than 95,000 clones; under 95% were seen once. V gene TRBV6-5 combines with J gene TRBJ1-1; D not certain. The receptor was isolated from an adult with an advanced solid tumor such as melanoma, head and neck, liver or kidney cancer. This specimen consisted of CD4+ or CD8+ T cells sorted from blood, obtained in a trial of the OX40 agonist ivuxolimab. CDR3 bases: TGTGCCAGCAGTTACTCGATTTTTGGACGTAACACTGAAGCTTTCTTT. Amino acid sequence: CASSYSIFGRNTEAFF.